This T cell receptor beta chain is drawn from a study of blood T cell repertoires in COVID-19 (dated by TCRdb to the early 2020s). Looking at the study overall: Collaborator samples came from the United States, Italy and Spain and covered acute and convalescent phases of COVID-19. A de-identified subject ID, COVID-19 status, age in years and sex were almost always included in the sample metadata. Where available, HLA class I and class II types were obtained from metadata supplied by the sample provider rather than from assay-based typing. A freely available public database, intended as a resource for researchers studying the immune response to SARS-CoV-2, is where the repertoires were released. The material from the prospective study consisted of cDNA or gDNA derived from T cells, B-cell-depleted T cells, or PBMCs. Subjects who had been exposed to COVID-19, were actively infected with it, or had recovered from it provided the deeply sampled blood TCRbeta repertoires that made up the dataset. Samples were obtained from the ongoing ImmuneRACE study (first 160 participants) and from about 1,300 subjects provided by 6 global collaborators.

The collaborating institutions used their own protocols to collect whole blood in K2EDTA tubes. For TCRbeta analysis, collaborators shipped samples as frozen whole blood, isolated PBMCs, or DNA extracted from either of those sample types. Of note for this clone: There is no known antigen for this receptor. Qualities for individual bases were not recorded, and no much larger clone is one base off.

TCRbeta CDR3 regions were amplified from genomic DNA by means of the immunoSEQ Assay, a bias-controlled multiplex PCR. The source study handled its data this way. The number of nucleated cells in each sample was estimated from the amplification of reference gene primers within the assay. To quantify the absolute abundance of each unique TCRbeta CDR3 rearrangement, sequence reads were collapsed and filtered. Productive Simpson clonality was computed per sample as the square root of Simpson's diversity index over productive rearrangements. TCRdb obtained this table from immuneACCESS and retained in-frame rearrangements with V and J assigned. These tables miss some clones; where compared with another copy, unresolved V genes account for less than half of the shortfall, and the remainder is unexplained. Clone size and V and J calls were adopted from that table, with D and trimming inferred from the DNA. The sample yields roughly 240,000 clones; about 80% were counted once. The ten largest account for about 1.9% of the sample.

Results and caveats for the whole study, not just this receptor: How much clinical and demographic metadata was included differed by source and by participant, and the metadata was provided uncurated.

Sequencing used peripheral blood. This TCR came from a woman at least 80 years old with acute or convalescent COVID-19.

CDR3 loop: CASSYSPAGGLYNEQFF. Here is the DNA: TGTGCCAGCAGTTACTCTCCGGCGGGAGGACTCTACAATGAGCAGTTCTTC. Recombination joined TRBV6-2 or TRBV6-3 with TRBJ2-1, and TRBD2 aligns with 8 junction nucleotides. The CDR3 goes from the cysteine to the phenylalanine over 17 residues. Only the CDR3 region is kept as DNA, spanning 51 bases read in frame from base 1. The CDR1 and CDR2 encoded by the germline V gene are MNHEY and SVGEGT. V loses 0 bases at its end and J loses 3 bases; junction bases beyond the gene matches: 7.